This record looks at one TCR beta chain sequence and its context. The antigen remains undetermined. The sample originates from a study of cytomegalovirus exposure and HLA in healthy donors. Across the whole study: Previous work identified roughly 120 million unique TCR beta sequences from 150 million to 200 million T cells. Study-level findings and limits: Many donors shared some public TCRs, even though most TCR sequences were rare.

PCR involved 60 Vbeta and 13 Jbeta primers. The table came from immunoSEQ multiplex PCR; TCRdb's copy has only in-frame clones and leaves some out. The data hold over 150,000 clones, with 80% observed a single time. The germline CDR1 and CDR2 sequences are LGHNA and YSLEER. J was trimmed by 6 bases and V by 0 bases; bases with no gene match: 9. CDR3 length: 17 residues. The V gene is TRBV4-3, the J gene TRBJ2-2; 8 positions agree with TRBD1. Sequencing was carried out using PBMCs. The receptor was derived from a woman between 45 and 60 years old in good health and CMV-seronegative. CDR3 nucleotide sequence: TGCGCCAGCAGCCAAGATTTCTGGACAGGGCTCGCCGGGGAGCTGTTTTTT. Protein: CASSQDFWTGLAGELFF.